Listed here are 26 T cell receptor beta chains from one sample, sequenced in a study of regulatory T cells in long-lasting Graves disease. Stated time point: newly diagnosed GD, antithyroid drugs for less than 3 months. The TCR library was made from RNA that had been extracted from PBMCs in TRIzol. Relying on iRepertoire HTBI primers and Arm-PCR of CDR3 regions, the team built TCR beta libraries. Each CDR3 protein gets one entry after TCRdb re-called the multiplex PCR reads with MiXCR. Here the sample spans a few hundred thousand distinct CDR3 sequences, approximately 19% being singletons. Separately, the same data were catalogued under a study of T cells in Graves' hyperthyroidism and ophthalmopathy.

This specimen was peripheral blood mononuclear cells (PBMCs), taken at new diagnosis, from a patient treated with antithyroid drugs. The receptors were gathered from a woman in her twenties or thirties with Graves disease.

This clonotype was counted many times. The V gene is TRBV19, the J gene TRBJ2-7, with TRBD1 matching 8 bases. Germline CDR1 is LNHDA and CDR2 is SQIVND (reference sequence). V dropped 5 bases and J dropped 1; count of bases not matched to a gene: 4. This CDR3 is built from 14 residues. The CDR3 DNA reads TGTGCCAGTAGTGTGGGACAGGAGTCCTACGAGCAGTACTTC. It translates to CASSVGQESYEQYF.

In this sample, this clonotype turned up many times. The chain links TRBV28 to TRBJ1-5; possible D gene TRBD1, 5 bases. Trimming left V 2 bases short and J 0 bases short, with 11 bases between. The CDR3 sequence is 16 residues long. The germline V gene has CDR1 MDHEN and CDR2 SYDVKM. The CDR3 DNA follows: TGTGCCAGCAGTTTACTAGGGACGGATAGCAATCAGCCCCAGCATTTT. It codes for CASSLLGTDSNQPQHF. Full variable domain (remainder filled in from reference TRBV28 and TRBJ1-5): DVKVTQSSRYLVKRTGEKVFLECVQDMDHENMFWYRQDPGLGLRLIYFSYDVKMKEKGDIPEGYSVSREKKERFSLILESASTNQTSMYLCASSLLGTDSNQPQHFGDGTRLSIL.

This clonotype was observed at least ten times. The V call is TRBV27, the J call TRBJ2-7, with 12 bases matching TRBD2. Germline V lookup: CDR1 MNHEY, CDR2 SMNVEV (reference sequence). The J segment lost 4 bases and the V segment lost 1 base, leaving 5 bases of the junction unmatched. This CDR3 region has 16 residues. The CDR3 is CASSLWRLAGGYEQYF. CDR3 sequence (DNA): TGTGCCAGCAGTTTATGGAGGCTAGCGGGGGGGTACGAGCAGTACTTC.

V usage is TRBV7-3 and J usage is TRBJ2-1; tentative D call: TRBD1 (5 bases). The CDR3 spans 14 residues. The germline CDR1 and CDR2 sequences are SGHTA and FQGTGA. Trimming cost V 5 bases and J 6 bases, with 14 bases left between them. CDR3 sequence: CASSQAGWGNEQFF. Here the CDR3 DNA reads TGTGCCAGCAGCCAAGCAGGGTGGGGCAATGAGCAGTTCTTC.

In this sample, this clonotype turned up a few times. The V call is TRBV5-4, the J call TRBJ2-5; 12 bases are a match to TRBD1. Germline V CDR1 and CDR2: SGHNT, YYREEE (reference sequence). V lost 2 bases and J lost 5; bases outside the gene matches: 10. This CDR3 contains 17 residues. The CDR3 sequence is CASSLLLGQGAQETQYF. The CDR3 DNA reads as TGTGCCAGCAGCTTATTGTTGGGACAGGGGGCACAGGAGACCCAGTACTTC.

A note on this clonotype: A much more abundant neighbour one base away suggests this may be a read error. The chain uses TRBV4-1 and TRBJ1-6; D perhaps matches TRBD1 (5 bases). The CDR3 length is 18 residues. Germline values: CDR1 MGHRA, CDR2 YSYEKL. CDR3 nucleotides: TGCGCCAGCAGTCTCACGACAGAGGGTACCCTTCGGAATTCACCCCTCCGCTTT. This encodes CASSLTTEGTLRNSPLRF.

This clonotype was seen many times. A single base separates this from a much larger clone, so it may be a read error. The rearrangement uses TRBV28 and TRBJ1-2; 7 bases are a match to TRBD1. CDR1 and CDR2 (germline): MDHEN, SYDVKM. V lost 3 bases, J lost 3 bases, and 1 base stayed unmatched. The CDR3 length is 13 residues. CDR3 residues: CASSLGQHYGYTF. CDR3 bases: TGTGCCAGCAGTTTGGGACAGCACTATGGCTACACCTTC.

This clonotype was seen a handful of times. This likely came from a read error, as a far larger clone is one base away. The chain employs TRBV18 and TRBJ2-5; D uncertain. The length of the CDR3 is 12 residues. Trimming took 5 bases from V and 3 from J, leaving 7 bases between them. Per germline, CDR1 KGHSH and CDR2 LQKENI. The CDR3 is CASSSTEETQYF. CDR3 nucleotides: TGTGCCAGCTCATCGACGGAAGAGACCCAGTACTTC.

This clonotype was observed a handful of times. The genes are TRBV29-1 and TRBJ2-5; D is possibly TRBD1 (6 bases). V lost 4 bases to trimming and J lost 5 bases, with 14 bases between them. Germline V lookup: CDR1 SQVTM, CDR2 ANQGSEA. The CDR3 runs 13 residues. This CDR3 reads CSVVTGSGETQYF. In DNA, the CDR3 is TGCAGCGTTGTCACAGGGTCGGGGGAGACCCAGTACTTC.

Only a few counts were recorded for this clonotype. V gene TRBV7-9 combines with J gene TRBJ2-5, with TRBD1 as a possible D gene (6 bases). The V and J ends lost 5 bases and 5 bases respectively, with 21 bases between them. Germline V gene sequence: CDR1 SEHNR, CDR2 FQNEAQ (reference sequence). The CDR3 loop spans 16 amino acids. In DNA form, the CDR3 reads TGTGCCAGCAGCAAAAGGGGGTCAGGGGCGGAGGAGACCCAGTACTTC. Its translation: CASSKRGSGAEETQYF. Based on the CDR3 plus reference TRBV7-9 and TRBJ2-5, the full variable domain is DTGVSQNPRHKITKRGQNVTFRCDPISEHNRLYWYRQTLGQGPEFLTYFQNEAQLEKSRLLSDRFSAERPKGSFSTLEIQRTEQGDSAMYLCASSKRGSGAEETQYFGPGTRLLVL.

The table lists this clonotype with a few counts. A much larger clone is a single base away; this may be a read error. The chain has TRBV6-1 and TRBJ1-2, with a tentative D call TRBD1 (5 bases). Germline V gene data show CDR1 as MNHNS and CDR2 as SASEGT. Trimming left V 7 bases short and J 8 bases short, with 14 bases between. This CDR3 region has 12 residues. CDR3: CASTLAGSGYTF. The CDR3 DNA reads TGTGCCAGCACCTTGGCAGGGTCCGGCTACACCTTC.

The genes are TRBV27 and TRBJ2-1, with 9 nucleotides matching TRBD2. Germline trimming cut 6 bases from V and 5 bases from J; bases unmatched to any gene: 8. The CDR3 is 15 amino acids. Per the germline V gene, CDR1 is MNHEY and CDR2 is SMNVEV (reference sequence). The CDR3 region is CASSPPGLADNEQFF. CDR3 nucleotides: TGTGCCAGCAGCCCGCCGGGACTAGCTGACAATGAGCAGTTCTTC.

The chain couples TRBV7-9 to TRBJ1-1; D is unclear. The CDR3 length is 13 residues. Germline CDR1 SEHNR, CDR2 FQNEAQ (reference sequence). The V and J ends lost 4 bases and 0 bases respectively, with 6 bases between them. CDR3 nucleotide sequence: TGTGCCAGCAGCTCCTTTATGAACACTGAAGCTTTCTTT. This encodes CASSSFMNTEAFF.

This clonotype occurred many times. The genes are TRBV12-3 or TRBV12-4 and TRBJ1-2; the D is unclear. V dropped 7 bases and J dropped 8 bases, with 11 bases sitting between them. The CDR3 runs to 11 residues. The CDR3 region has the DNA TGTGCCAGCACTCCGGGGTGGGGCTACACCTTC. Its protein is CASTPGWGYTF.

At least ten counts were recorded for this clonotype. V usage is TRBV7-2 and J usage is TRBJ2-5, with 8 bases aligning to TRBD2. Germline CDR1 and CDR2: SGHTA and FQGNSA. The J segment lost 2 bases and the V segment lost 6 bases, leaving 8 bases of the junction unmatched. The CDR3 has 15 residues. CDR3 region: CASSQRASGQETQYF. CDR3 coding DNA: TGTGCCAGCAGTCAACGGGCTAGCGGGCAAGAGACCCAGTACTTC.

The chain has TRBV28 and TRBJ2-6; 9 nucleotides match TRBD1. This CDR3 comprises 16 residues. The germline gives CDR1 MDHEN, CDR2 SYDVKM. Unmatched junction bases numbered 5, after V lost 8 bases and J lost 0 bases. The CDR3 nucleotides read TGTGCCAGCGGGAGGACAGGGGTCTCTGGGGCCAACGTCCTGACTTTC. Protein: CASGRTGVSGANVLTF.

This clonotype was found a few times. The chain joins TRBV11-2 to TRBJ2-5; D tentatively reads TRBD1 or TRBD2 (5 bases each). Germline values: CDR1 SGHAT, CDR2 FQNNGV. The CDR3 loop spans 13 amino acids. V lost 4 bases, J lost 7 bases, and 13 bases lay in between. CDR3 region: CASSSGTTGTQYF. The CDR3 DNA reads TGTGCCAGCAGCTCAGGGACGACTGGGACCCAGTACTTC.

V and J are TRBV6-5 and TRBJ2-5; D unclear. CDR1 MNHEY and CDR2 SVGAGI come from the germline V gene. V was clipped by 0 bases and J by 5 bases, with 7 bases between them. This CDR3 is built from 13 residues. The CDR3 DNA follows: TGTGCCAGCAGTTACTCTTTGGGGGAGACCCAGTACTTC. Translated, it gives CASSYSLGETQYF.

This clonotype was observed at least ten times. The chain has TRBV10-3 and TRBJ1-1, with D possibly TRBD1 on 5 matching bases. Trimming shortened V by 4 bases and J by 0 bases, and 9 bases separated the two germline ends. The CDR3 contains 14 residues. The germline gives CDR1 ENHRY, CDR2 SYGVKD. This chain's CDR3 is CAISAAGMNTEAFF. The CDR3, as DNA: TGTGCCATCAGTGCTGCAGGGATGAACACTGAAGCTTTCTTT.

In its sample, this clonotype was seen many times. The gene calls are TRBV7-9 and TRBJ2-1, with no clear D. The CDR3 runs 14 residues. The V gene lost 4 bases and the J gene lost 0 bases, with 7 bases spanning the gap. The germline gives CDR1 SEHNR, CDR2 FQNEAQ (reference sequence). This chain's CDR3 is CASSSVSSYNEQFF. The CDR3 region has the DNA TGTGCCAGCAGCTCCGTATCCTCCTACAATGAGCAGTTCTTC.

Many counts were recorded for this clonotype. The rearrangement links TRBV28 to TRBJ2-3; D is undetermined. The CDR3 spans 11 residues. CDR1 is MDHEN and CDR2 is SYDVKM in the germline V gene. V lost 6 bases and J 0 bases, leaving 1 base between the germline ends. The chain's CDR3 is CASRSTDTQYF. The CDR3 DNA is TGTGCCAGCAGGAGCACAGATACGCAGTATTTT.

This clonotype has a count of ten or more. The rearrangement joins TRBV5-1 to TRBJ1-1; a possible D gene is TRBD1 (5 bases). Trimming cost V 3 bases and J 1 base, with 10 bases left between them. CDR3 length equals 14 residues. Germline V lookup: CDR1 SGHRS, CDR2 YFSETQ. Here the CDR3 DNA reads TGCGCCAGCAGCTATGACGGACAGAACACTGAAGCTTTCTTT. Its protein is CASSYDGQNTEAFF.

This clonotype was seen at least ten times. The chain has TRBV30 and TRBJ2-7, with D unclear. Germline V gene lookup returns CDR1 GTSNPN and CDR2 SVGIG (reference sequence). Trimming left V 2 bases short and J 2 bases short, with 4 bases between. CDR3 length: 11 residues. Here the CDR3 DNA reads TGTGCCTGGAGTAGCCCCTACGAGCAGTACTTC. Its protein product is CAWSSPYEQYF. The full variable domain, with the rest looked up from reference TRBV30 and TRBJ2-7, is SQTIHQWPATLVQPVGSPLSLECTVEGTSNPNLYWYRQAAGRGLQLLFYSVGIGQISSEVPQNLSASRPQDRQFILSSKKLLLSDSGFYLCAWSSPYEQYFGPGTRLTVT.

J is TRBJ2-7 and V is TRBV28; 7 positions agree with TRBD1. CDR1 and CDR2 from the germline V gene are MDHEN and SYDVKM. The CDR3 is 15 residues long. Trimming removed 6 bases from V and 1 base from J; junction bases left unmatched: 9. As DNA, the CDR3 is TGTGCCAGCAGCCCCGGGGACAGTCAGTCCTACGAGCAGTACTTC. Translating it yields CASSPGDSQSYEQYF. The whole variable domain, remainder taken from reference TRBV28 and TRBJ2-7, is DVKVTQSSRYLVKRTGEKVFLECVQDMDHENMFWYRQDPGLGLRLIYFSYDVKMKEKGDIPEGYSVSREKKERFSLILESASTNQTSMYLCASSPGDSQSYEQYFGPGTRLTVT.

The V and J genes are TRBV11-2 and TRBJ1-1; maybe TRBD1 (5 bases). The V and J ends lost 8 bases and 2 bases respectively, with 12 bases between them. Per the germline V gene, CDR1 is SGHAT and CDR2 is FQNNGV. This CDR3 has 13 amino acids. The CDR3 reads CASRQGINTEAFF. In DNA, the CDR3 is TGTGCCAGCCGGCAGGGAATTAACACTGAAGCTTTCTTT.

The count of this clonotype is one. J is TRBJ1-1 and V is TRBV28; TRBD1 matches at 8 bases. The CDR3 totals 18 residues. CDR1 is MDHEN and CDR2 is SYDVKM in the germline V gene. The V and J ends lost 2 bases and 1 base, in that order; junction bases with no gene match: 12. The DNA for the CDR3 is TGTGCCAGCAGTTTACACCCGGGACAGGTGGGGGGGAACACTGAAGCTTTCTTT. This encodes CASSLHPGQVGGNTEAFF.